The TCR beta chain under discussion was sequenced for a study of breast tumors, draining lymph nodes, adjacent tissues. Study-level points and caveats: Tumor and nontumor repertoires were significantly more similar in luminal-like than in basal-like breast cancer. That most tumor T cells come from lymph nodes remained unproven.

The lymph nodes were axillary draining lymph nodes from breast cancer patients. This clonotype turned up a few times. No antigen is known for it. The germline gives CDR1 SNHLY, CDR2 FYNNEI. There are 14 residues in the CDR3. The V gene lost 7 bases and the J gene lost 4 bases, with 16 bases spanning the gap. TCRdb used MiXCR to reprocess the multiplex PCR reads, holding one entry per CDR3 protein. Of about 140,000 distinct CDR3 sequences in the sample, approximately 29% were seen once. Sequencing was carried out using axillary lymph node tissue. This TCR was recovered from a female donor with breast cancer. Some clones in this sample may be carry-over from other donors' samples. This chain links TRBV2 with TRBJ1-1; the D is unclear. CDR3 DNA sequence: TGTGCCAGCACGCGACCCCGCGGAGGCACTGAAGCTTTCTTT. Its protein product is CASTRPRGGTEAFF.